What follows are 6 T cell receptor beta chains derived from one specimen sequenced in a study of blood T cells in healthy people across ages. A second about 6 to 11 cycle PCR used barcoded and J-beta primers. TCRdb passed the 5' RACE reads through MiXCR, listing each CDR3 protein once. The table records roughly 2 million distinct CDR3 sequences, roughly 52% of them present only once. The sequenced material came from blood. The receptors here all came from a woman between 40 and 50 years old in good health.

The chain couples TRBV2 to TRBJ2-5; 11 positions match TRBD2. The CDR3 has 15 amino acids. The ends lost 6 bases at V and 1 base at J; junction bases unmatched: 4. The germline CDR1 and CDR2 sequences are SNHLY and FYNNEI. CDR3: CASRTSGGFQETQYF. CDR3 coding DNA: TGTGCCAGCAGAACTAGCGGGGGCTTCCAAGAGACCCAGTACTTC.

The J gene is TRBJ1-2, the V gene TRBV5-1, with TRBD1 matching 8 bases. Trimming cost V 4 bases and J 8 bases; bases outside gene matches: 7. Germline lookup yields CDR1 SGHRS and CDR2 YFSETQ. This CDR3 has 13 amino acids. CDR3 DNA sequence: TGCGCCAGCAGCGTCGGGACAGGCGGAGGCTACACCTTC. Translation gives CASSVGTGGGYTF.

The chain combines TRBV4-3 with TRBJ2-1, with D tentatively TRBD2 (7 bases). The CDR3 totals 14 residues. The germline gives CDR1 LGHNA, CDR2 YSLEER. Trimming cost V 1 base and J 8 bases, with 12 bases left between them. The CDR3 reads CASSQAGGLYEQFF. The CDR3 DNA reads TGCGCCAGCAGCCAAGCGGGGGGCCTCTATGAGCAGTTCTTC.

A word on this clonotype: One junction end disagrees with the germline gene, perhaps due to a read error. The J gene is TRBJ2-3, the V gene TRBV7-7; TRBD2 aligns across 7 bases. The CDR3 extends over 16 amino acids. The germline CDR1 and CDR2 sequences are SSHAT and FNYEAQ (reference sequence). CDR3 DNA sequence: TGTGCTAGCAGCCCGCACGCCCTAGCGGACACAGATACGCAGTATTTT. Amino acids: CASSPHALADTDTQYF.

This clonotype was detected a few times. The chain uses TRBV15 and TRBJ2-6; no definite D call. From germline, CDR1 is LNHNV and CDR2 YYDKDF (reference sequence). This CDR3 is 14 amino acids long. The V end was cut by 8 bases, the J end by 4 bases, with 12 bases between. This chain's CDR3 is CATDSGIGANVLTF. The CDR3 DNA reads TGTGCCACCGATTCCGGTATCGGGGCCAACGTCCTGACTTTC. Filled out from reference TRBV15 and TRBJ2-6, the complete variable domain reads DAMVIQNPRYQVTQFGKPVTLSCSQTLNHNVMYWYQQKSSQAPKLLFHYYDKDFNNEADTPDNFQSRRPNTSFCFLDIRSPGLGDTAMYLCATDSGIGANVLTFGAGSRLTVL.

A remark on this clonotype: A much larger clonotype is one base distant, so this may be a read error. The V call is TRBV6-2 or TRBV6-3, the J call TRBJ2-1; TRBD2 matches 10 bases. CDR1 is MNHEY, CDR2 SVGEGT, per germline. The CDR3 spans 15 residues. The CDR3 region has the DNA TGTCCCAGCAGTGGAAAGCGGGGGGGCTACAATGAGCAGTTCTTC. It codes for CPSSGKRGGYNEQFF.